This T cell receptor (beta chain) was retrieved from a study of CD8+ T cells in alopecia areata. Overall study findings and caveats: The presence of one nonresponder keeps the tie between baseline CD8+ expansion and response uncertain. Clonality in the scalp and expanded CD8+ clones ranked among the top 100 were significantly decreased by tofacitinib. Persistence in scalp and blood during tofacitinib was observed for many expanded lesional clones.

Investigators isolated RNA and reverse transcribed it into cDNA to act as the sequencing template. Sequencing used immunoSEQ multiplex PCR; TCRdb keeps in-frame clones, though not all of them. The sample has about 200,000 clones; 35% to 40% are singletons. With regard to this clone: Its antigen is unknown.

As to treatment: oral pan-JAK inhibitor, 5-10 mg twice daily. Germline V gene lookup returns CDR1 SNHLY and CDR2 FYNNEI. This CDR3 region has 11 residues. V shed 6 bases and J shed 8 bases, with 7 bases lying between them. The chain has TRBV2 and TRBJ1-4, with no clear D. The clonotype was recovered from a human donor with alopecia areata. The sample consisted of CD4+ T cells sorted from blood, taken at approximately week 34, from a patient treated with tofacitinib. CDR3 in amino acids: CASRWAEKLFF. The CDR3 DNA follows: TGTGCCAGCAGGTGGGCCGAAAAACTGTTTTTT.